This T cell receptor beta chain was documented in a study of blood T cell repertoires in COVID-19. Study-wide context: PBMCs, B-cell-depleted T cells, or T cells provided the cDNA or gDNA that made up the material.

Trimming at V came to 1 base and at J to 3 bases, leaving 6 bases not matched to a gene. This CDR3 spans 15 amino acids. Germline V CDR1 and CDR2: LGHNA, YSLEER. This clone was counted a few times. Sequenced by immunoSEQ multiplex PCR; TCRdb stores in-frame clones only, minus some. The repertoire holds about 110,000 clones, with roughly 85% as singletons. The rearrangement links TRBV4-3 to TRBJ2-7, with 7 bases identical to TRBD2. The sequencing input was peripheral blood. The TCR sequence derives from a human donor in a cohort sampled during active COVID-19. The CDR3 loop reads CASSQVWEGRYEQYF. The CDR3 DNA reads TGCGCCAGCAGCCAAGTGTGGGAGGGCCGCTACGAGCAGTACTTC.